This T cell receptor beta chain was profiled in a study of T cells in localized non-small cell lung cancer (TCRdb year 2020). A note on the overall study: T cell repertoires of fewer than 250 early-stage NSCLC patients were analyzed, with tumors being compared against uninvolved tumor-adjacent lungs. Of the NSCLC patients, 129 were male and approximately 97 were female, and the mean age was approximately 66 years. The cohort comprised approximately 240 treatment-naïve NSCLC patients with resected, localized lung tumors.

The V end loses 0 bases and the J end loses 9 bases, and a stretch of 15 bases separates them. The CDR3 numbers 15 residues from cysteine through phenylalanine. Left in the record is the CDR3 DNA by itself, 45 bases read in frame from the first base. The germline V gene encodes CDR1 SGHAT and CDR2 FQNNGV. The immunoSEQ Assay was used to sequence TCR beta CDR3 regions from DNA. The original pipeline was this. To compute T cell density, TCR beta template counts were normalized to usable DNA, which was estimated by amplifying housekeeping genes. Richness was estimated using the preseqR package, with extrapolation to 400,000 templates for PBMC samples and to 120,000 templates for tissue samples. Clonality was calculated as one minus Pielou's evenness. Tissue-enriched TCRs were identified by differential abundance testing using productive amino-acid clonotypes, minimum total count 5 and alpha 0.1. Repertoire overlap between compartments was quantified with the Jaccard Index and Morisita Overlap Index. GLIPH grouped TCR beta CDR3s together with public tetramer-defined viral CDR3s, and a viral motif had to include at least three viral sequences and also show V-gene enrichment. Not all clones reach the TCRdb copy of this immuneACCESS table, which keeps in-frame sequences only. Checked studies attribute under half of the gap to unresolved V genes and leave the rest unexplained. That table supplies the V and J calls and clone size; D and trimming were determined from the DNA. The sample data list 40,000 or so clones, and 86% of these were observed just once. The ten largest clones capture 5.5% to 7% of the sample.

Judged by its sample share, this clone qualifies as medium-sized (0.01 to 0.1%). Which antigen it targets is not known. No much larger clone is present one base from it, and per-base qualities are unavailable. What the authors observed across the whole study: Uninvolved tumor-adjacent lung showed the highest T cell clonality, higher than tumor, which suggests more focused antigenic responses in the adjacent lung. A median of approximately 50 of the top 100 tumor clones turned up in the paired uninvolved adjacent lung, and 25 to 30 of those clones also ranked among the top 100 of that same adjacent lung. Because the study design was exploratory, TCR variables were selected using unadjusted p-values without false-discovery rate correction. Because multi-region tumor sequencing was not performed, intratumor heterogeneity could not be ruled out. Longer overall survival was associated with higher blood T cell density, whereas shorter survival was associated with higher adjacent-lung clonality.

At diagnosis, peripheral blood, uninvolved tumor-adjacent lung and tumor were collected and were preserved as a mix of fresh-frozen and FFPE material. For TCR repertoire profiling, blood samples were analyzed as peripheral blood mononuclear cells. The sequence came from a man aged 35 to 69 with stage I lung adenocarcinoma. The sequences come from peripheral blood, collected before any cancer treatment. The rearranged chain carries TRBV11-2 and TRBJ1-5, and possibly TRBD1, on 5 matching bases. The nucleotides are TGTGCCAGCAGCTTAGAGCCGGGCCCCCAGGGGCCCCAGCATTTT. It encodes CASSLEPGPQGPQHF.